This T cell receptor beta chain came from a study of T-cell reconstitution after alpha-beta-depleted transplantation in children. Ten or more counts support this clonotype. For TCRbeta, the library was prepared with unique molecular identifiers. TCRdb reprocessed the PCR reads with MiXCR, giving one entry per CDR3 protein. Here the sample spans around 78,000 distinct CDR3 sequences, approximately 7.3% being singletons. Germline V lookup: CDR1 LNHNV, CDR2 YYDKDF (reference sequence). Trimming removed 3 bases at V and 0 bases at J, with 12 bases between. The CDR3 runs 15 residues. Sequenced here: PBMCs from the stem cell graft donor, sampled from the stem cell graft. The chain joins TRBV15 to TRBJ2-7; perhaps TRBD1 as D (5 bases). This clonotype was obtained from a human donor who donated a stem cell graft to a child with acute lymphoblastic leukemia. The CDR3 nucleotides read TGTGCCACCAGCAGCTGGACACCGAGCTCCTACGAGCAGTACTTC. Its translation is CATSSWTPSSYEQYF.